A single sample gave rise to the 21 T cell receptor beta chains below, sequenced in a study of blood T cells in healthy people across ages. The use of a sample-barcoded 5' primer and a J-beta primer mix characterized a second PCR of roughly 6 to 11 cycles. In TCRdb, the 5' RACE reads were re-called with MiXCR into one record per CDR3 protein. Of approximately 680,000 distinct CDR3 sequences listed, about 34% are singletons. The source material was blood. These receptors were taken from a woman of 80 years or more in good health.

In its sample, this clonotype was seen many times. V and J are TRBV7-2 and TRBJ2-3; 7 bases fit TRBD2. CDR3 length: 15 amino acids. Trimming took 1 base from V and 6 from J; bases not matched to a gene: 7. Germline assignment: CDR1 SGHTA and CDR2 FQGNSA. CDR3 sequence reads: CASSLGLAGRDTQYF. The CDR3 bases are TGTGCCAGCAGCTTAGGACTAGCTGGGCGGGATACGCAGTATTTT. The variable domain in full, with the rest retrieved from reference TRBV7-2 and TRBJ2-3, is GAGVSQSPSNKVTEKGKDVELRCDPISGHTALYWYRQSLGQGLEFLIYFQGNSAPDKSGLPSDRFSAERTGGSVSTLTIQRTQQEDSAVYLCASSLGLAGRDTQYFGPGTRLTVL.

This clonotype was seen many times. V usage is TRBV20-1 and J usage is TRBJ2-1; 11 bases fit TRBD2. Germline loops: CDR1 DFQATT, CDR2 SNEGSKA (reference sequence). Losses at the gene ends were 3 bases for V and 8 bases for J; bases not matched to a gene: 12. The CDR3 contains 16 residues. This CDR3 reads CSARDRVAGGLDEQFF. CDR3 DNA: TGCAGTGCTAGGGACCGCGTAGCGGGGGGGCTGGATGAGCAGTTCTTC.

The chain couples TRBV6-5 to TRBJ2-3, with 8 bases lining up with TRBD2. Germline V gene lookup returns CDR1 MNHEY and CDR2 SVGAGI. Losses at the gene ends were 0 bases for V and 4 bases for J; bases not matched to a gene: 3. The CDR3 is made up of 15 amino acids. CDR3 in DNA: TGTGCCAGCAGTTACTCGAGTAGCGGGGCAGATACGCAGTATTTT. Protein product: CASSYSSSGADTQYF.

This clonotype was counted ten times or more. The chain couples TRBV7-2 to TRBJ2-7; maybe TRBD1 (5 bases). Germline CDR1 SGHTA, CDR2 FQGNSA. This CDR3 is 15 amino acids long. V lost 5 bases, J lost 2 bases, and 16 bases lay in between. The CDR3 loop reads CASSPMTATPYEQYF. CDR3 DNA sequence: TGTGCCAGCAGCCCGATGACAGCAACTCCCTACGAGCAGTACTTC.

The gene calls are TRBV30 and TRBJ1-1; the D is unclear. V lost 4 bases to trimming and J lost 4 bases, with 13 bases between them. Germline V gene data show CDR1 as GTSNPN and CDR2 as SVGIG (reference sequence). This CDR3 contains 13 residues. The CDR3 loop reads CAWTAVFATEAFF. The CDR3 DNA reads TGTGCCTGGACTGCAGTCTTTGCCACTGAAGCTTTCTTT.

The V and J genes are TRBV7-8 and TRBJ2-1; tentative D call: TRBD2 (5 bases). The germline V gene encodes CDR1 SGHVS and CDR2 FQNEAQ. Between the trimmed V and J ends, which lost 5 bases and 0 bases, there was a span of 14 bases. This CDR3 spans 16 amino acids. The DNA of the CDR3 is TGTGCCAGCAGCCTGCTGGAGCGGAGCTCCTACAATGAGCAGTTCTTC. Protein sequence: CASSLLERSSYNEQFF.

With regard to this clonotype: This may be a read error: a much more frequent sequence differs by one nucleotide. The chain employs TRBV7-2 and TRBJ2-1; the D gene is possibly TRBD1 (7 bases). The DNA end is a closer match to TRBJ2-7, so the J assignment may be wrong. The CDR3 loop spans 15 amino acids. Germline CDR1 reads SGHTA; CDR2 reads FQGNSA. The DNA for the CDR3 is TGTGCCAGCAGCTTAGCCAGGGGGGCCTACAATGAGCAGTACTTC. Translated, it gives CASSLARGAYNEQYF.

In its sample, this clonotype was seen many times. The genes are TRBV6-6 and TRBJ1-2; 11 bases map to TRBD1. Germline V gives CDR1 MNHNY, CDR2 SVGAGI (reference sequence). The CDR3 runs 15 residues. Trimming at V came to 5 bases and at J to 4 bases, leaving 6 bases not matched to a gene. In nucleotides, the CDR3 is TGTGCCAGCAGTGTCCCGGGACAGGGGGGCTATGGCTACACCTTC. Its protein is CASSVPGQGGYGYTF.

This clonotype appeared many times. CDR3 nucleotides: TGTGCCACCAAGCCGGGACATCCGTCGGAGACCCAGTACTTC. This encodes CATKPGHPSETQYF. This chain connects TRBV6-1 to TRBJ2-5; perhaps TRBD1 as D (6 bases). Germline V gene sequence: CDR1 MNHNS, CDR2 SASEGT. V gave up 10 bases and J gave up 5 bases, with 20 bases separating them. The CDR3 runs 14 residues.

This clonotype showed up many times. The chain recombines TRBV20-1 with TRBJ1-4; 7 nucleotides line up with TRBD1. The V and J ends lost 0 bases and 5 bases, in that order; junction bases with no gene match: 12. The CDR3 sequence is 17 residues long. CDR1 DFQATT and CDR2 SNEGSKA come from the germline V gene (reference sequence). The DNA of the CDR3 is TGCAGTGCTAGAGATCAGAGCCCGGGACAGCCGAATGAAAAACTGTTTTTT. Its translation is CSARDQSPGQPNEKLFF.

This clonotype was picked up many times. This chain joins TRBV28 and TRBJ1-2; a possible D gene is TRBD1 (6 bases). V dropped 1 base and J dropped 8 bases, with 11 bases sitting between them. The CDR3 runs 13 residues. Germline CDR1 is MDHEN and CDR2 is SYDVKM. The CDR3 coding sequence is TGTGCCAGCAGTTTATACAGGGCGGGCGGCTACACCTTC. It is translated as CASSLYRAGGYTF.

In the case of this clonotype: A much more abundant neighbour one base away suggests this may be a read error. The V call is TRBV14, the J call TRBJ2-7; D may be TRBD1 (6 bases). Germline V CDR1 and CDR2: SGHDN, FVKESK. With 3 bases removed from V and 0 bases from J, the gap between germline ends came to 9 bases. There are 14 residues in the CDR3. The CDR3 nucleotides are TGTGCCAGCAGCCAGAGGGGGAGCTCCTACGAGCAGTACTTC. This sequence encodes CASSQRGSSYEQYF.

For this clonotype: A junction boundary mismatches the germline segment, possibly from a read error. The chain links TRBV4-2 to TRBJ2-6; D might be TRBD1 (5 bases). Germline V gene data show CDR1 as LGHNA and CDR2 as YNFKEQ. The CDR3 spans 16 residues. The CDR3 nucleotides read TGTGCCAGTAGTATTAGGCGGAACTCTGGGGCCAACGTCCGGACTTTC. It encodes CASSIRRNSGANVRTF.

Here the CDR3 DNA reads TGCAGTGCTAGAGATTGGACAGGGAACACTGAAGCTTTCTTT. Amino acid sequence: CSARDWTGNTEAFF. The J gene is TRBJ1-1, the V gene TRBV20-1; 7 nucleotides line up with TRBD1. Per germline, CDR1 DFQATT and CDR2 SNEGSKA (reference sequence). The length of the CDR3 is 14 residues. J lost 1 base, V lost 0 bases, and 2 bases had no gene match.

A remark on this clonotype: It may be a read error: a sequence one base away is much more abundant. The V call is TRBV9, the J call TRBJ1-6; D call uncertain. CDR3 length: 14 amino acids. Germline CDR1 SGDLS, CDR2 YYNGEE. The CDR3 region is CASSVQQENSPPHF. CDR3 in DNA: TGTGCCAGCAGCGTACAACAAGAAAATTCACCCCCCCACTTT.

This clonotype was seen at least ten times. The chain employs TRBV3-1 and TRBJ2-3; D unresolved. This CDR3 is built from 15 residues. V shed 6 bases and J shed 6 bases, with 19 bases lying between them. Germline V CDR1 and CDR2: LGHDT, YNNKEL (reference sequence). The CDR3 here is CASRLRNFPADTQYF. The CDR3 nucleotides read TGTGCCAGCAGGCTTAGGAACTTCCCCGCGGATACGCAGTATTTT.

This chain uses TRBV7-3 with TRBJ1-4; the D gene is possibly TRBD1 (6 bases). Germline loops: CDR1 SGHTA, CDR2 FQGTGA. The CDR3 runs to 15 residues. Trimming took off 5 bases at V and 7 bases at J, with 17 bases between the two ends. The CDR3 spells CASSLTGRIGEKLFF. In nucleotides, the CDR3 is TGTGCCAGCAGCCTTACAGGGAGGATTGGTGAAAAACTGTTTTTT.

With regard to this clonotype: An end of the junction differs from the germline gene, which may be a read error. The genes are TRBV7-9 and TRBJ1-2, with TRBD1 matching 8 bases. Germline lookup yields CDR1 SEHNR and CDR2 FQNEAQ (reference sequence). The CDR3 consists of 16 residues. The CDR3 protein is CVSSLANFRGRNGYTF. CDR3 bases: TGTGTCAGCAGCTTAGCGAACTTCAGGGGGCGGAATGGCTACACCTTC.

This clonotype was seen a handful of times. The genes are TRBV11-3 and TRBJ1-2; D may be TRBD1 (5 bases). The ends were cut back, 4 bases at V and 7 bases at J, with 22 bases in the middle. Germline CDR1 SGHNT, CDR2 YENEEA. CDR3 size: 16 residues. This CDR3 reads CASSSRPGASSRGYTF. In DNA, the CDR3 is TGTGCCAGCAGCTCAAGACCCGGGGCCTCAAGTCGTGGCTACACCTTC.

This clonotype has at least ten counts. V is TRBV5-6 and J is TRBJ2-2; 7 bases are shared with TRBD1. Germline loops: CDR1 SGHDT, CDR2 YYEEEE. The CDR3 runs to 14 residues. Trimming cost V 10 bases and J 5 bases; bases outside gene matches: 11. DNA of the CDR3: TGTGCCTCGGCAGGACAGGCGGCGACCGGGGAGCTGTTTTTT. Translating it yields CASAGQAATGELFF. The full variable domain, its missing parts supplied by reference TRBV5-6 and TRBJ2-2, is DAGVTQSPTHLIKTRGQQVTLRCSPKSGHDTVSWYQQALGQGPQFIFQYYEEEERQRGNFPDRFSGHQFPNYSSELNVNALLLGDSALYLCASAGQAATGELFFGEGSRLTVL.

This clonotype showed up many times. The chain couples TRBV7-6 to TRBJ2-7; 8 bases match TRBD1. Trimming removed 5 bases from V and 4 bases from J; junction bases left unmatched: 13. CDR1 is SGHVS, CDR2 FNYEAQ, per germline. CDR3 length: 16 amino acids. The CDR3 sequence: CASSLPPGQAAYEQYF. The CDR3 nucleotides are TGTGCCAGCAGCCTCCCCCCGGGACAGGCGGCTTACGAGCAGTACTTC. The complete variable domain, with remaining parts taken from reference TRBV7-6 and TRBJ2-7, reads GAGVSQSPRYKVTKRGQDVALRCDPISGHVSLYWYRQALGQGPEFLTYFNYEAQQDKSGLPNDRFSAERPEGSISTLTIQRTEQRDSAMYRCASSLPPGQAAYEQYFGPGTRLTVT.